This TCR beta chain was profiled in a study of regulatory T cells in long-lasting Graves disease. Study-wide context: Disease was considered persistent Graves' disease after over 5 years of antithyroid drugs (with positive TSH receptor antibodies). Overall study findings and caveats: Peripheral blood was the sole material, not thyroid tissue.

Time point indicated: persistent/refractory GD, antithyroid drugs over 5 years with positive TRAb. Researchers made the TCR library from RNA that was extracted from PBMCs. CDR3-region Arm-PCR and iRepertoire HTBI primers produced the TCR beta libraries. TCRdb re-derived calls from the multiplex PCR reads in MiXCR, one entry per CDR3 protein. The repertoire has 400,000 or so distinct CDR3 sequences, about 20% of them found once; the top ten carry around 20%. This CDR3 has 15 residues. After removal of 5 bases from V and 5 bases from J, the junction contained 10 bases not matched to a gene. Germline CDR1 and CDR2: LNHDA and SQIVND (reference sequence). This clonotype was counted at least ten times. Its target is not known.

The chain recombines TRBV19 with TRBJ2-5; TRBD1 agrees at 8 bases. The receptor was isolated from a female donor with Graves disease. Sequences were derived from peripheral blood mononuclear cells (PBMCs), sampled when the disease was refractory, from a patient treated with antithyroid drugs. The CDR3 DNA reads TGTGCCAGTAGTCAGAGTTGGACAGGGTTGGAGACCCAGTACTTC. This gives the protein CASSQSWTGLETQYF.